Detailed here is one T cell receptor beta chain. The antigen is unknown. J gave up 6 bases and V 5 bases, and 7 bases lay outside the gene matches. CDR3 length equals 13 residues. The germline V gene encodes CDR1 DFQATT and CDR2 SNEGSKA (reference sequence). The data are from a study of T cell repertoires in cytomegalovirus infection. Study in general: Carrying CMV and the relevant HLA type showed in public TCR beta signatures.

Overall study findings and caveats: Across the ex vivo response, the dominant clonotypes were HLA-C-restricted CMV-specific TCR beta clonotypes.

TCRdb re-analysed the reads in MiXCR, keeping a single row per CDR3 protein. The table lists around 450,000 distinct CDR3 sequences, 25% to 40% of them singletons, with approximately 13% in the top ten. The V and J genes are TRBV20-1 and TRBJ1-3; 7 nucleotides match TRBD1. The sample comprised PBMCs. This sequence was found in a human donor in good health (CMV status not recorded). Some clones in this sample may be carry-over from other donors' samples. This CDR3 reads CSAGTGEKNTIYF. The CDR3 DNA reads as TGCAGTGCTGGAACAGGGGAGAAAAACACCATATATTTT.